Each of the 15 T cell receptor beta chains below was sequenced from the same sample in a study of T cell responses to AZD1222 COVID-19 vaccine (dated by TCRdb to the early 2020s). The method was the immunoSEQ multiplex PCR assay. TCRdb holds this immuneACCESS table with in-frame rearrangements only. Some clones are missing; in checked studies, unresolved V genes explain under half, and the rest has no known cause. The sample table lists about 92,000 clones, about nine tenths of them with a count of one. Around 1.5% of the sample is taken by the ten largest. Explained via the paper, the time point label denotes: baseline before first vaccination. This specimen consisted of peripheral blood, obtained on day 0 of AZD1222 vaccination. These receptors originate from an adult in good health.

This sequence joins TRBV6-5 and TRBJ1-2; D is possibly TRBD1 (6 bases). CDR3 length equals 15 residues. Trimming left V 6 bases short and J 5 bases short, with 19 bases between. Germline assignment: CDR1 MNHEY and CDR2 SVGAGI. The CDR3 sequence is CASSVGTLQIYGYTF. The CDR3 DNA is TGTGCCAGCAGCGTCGGGACATTACAGATATATGGCTACACCTTC.

The V and J genes are TRBV27 and TRBJ1-5; possibly TRBD1 for D (6 bases). V was cut by 0 bases and J by 2 bases, with 11 bases left in between. Germline V lookup: CDR1 MNHEY, CDR2 SMNVEV (reference sequence). CDR3 size: 16 residues. CDR3 DNA: TGTGCCAGCAGTTTATCGCCGGGGGCGGGCAATCAGCCCCAGCATTTT. Protein product: CASSLSPGAGNQPQHF.

The CDR3 sequence: CASSLLGDEQFF. The CDR3 coding sequence is TGCGCCAGCAGCTTGCTAGGGGATGAGCAGTTCTTC. V usage is TRBV5-1 and J usage is TRBJ2-1, with D maybe TRBD1 (5 bases). The V gene's germline CDR1 is SGHRS and CDR2 YFSETQ. Trimming took off 1 base at V and 8 bases at J, with 7 bases between the two ends. The CDR3 totals 12 residues.

The J gene is TRBJ1-4, the V gene TRBV6-1, with D possibly matching TRBD1 (5 bases). Trimming left V 3 bases short and J 5 bases short, with 13 bases between. The CDR3 sequence is 15 residues long. CDR1 is MNHNS and CDR2 is SASEGT in the germline V gene. The CDR3 DNA sequence: TGTGCCAGCAGTGACGCGGTGGCAGGGAATGAAAAACTGTTTTTT. Residues: CASSDAVAGNEKLFF.

Worth noting for this clone: Other DNA sequences in the same sample also yield this CDR3. The rearrangement links TRBV12-3 or TRBV12-4 to TRBJ1-1; no firm D call. The CDR3 loop spans 12 amino acids. With 1 base removed from V and 5 bases from J, the gap between germline ends came to 5 bases. The chain's CDR3 is CASSLGRTEAFF. As DNA, the CDR3 is TGTGCCAGCAGTTTAGGGAGGACTGAAGCTTTCTTT.

The chain uses TRBV30 and TRBJ1-3; 7 bases fit TRBD1. The germline CDR1 and CDR2 sequences are GTSNPN and SVGIG (reference sequence). The ends lost 5 bases at V and 0 bases at J; junction bases unmatched: 10. The CDR3 has 16 residues. The CDR3 sequence: CAWGKGQFGSGNTIYF. In DNA form, the CDR3 reads TGTGCCTGGGGAAAGGGACAGTTTGGCTCTGGAAACACCATATATTTT.

This clone has a single count. The V gene is TRBV29-1, the J gene TRBJ1-2, with D uncertain. Per the germline V gene, CDR1 is SQVTM and CDR2 is ANQGSEA. Deletions cut 0 bases from V and 7 bases from J, with 6 bases between. The CDR3 is 11 amino acids. Written as DNA, the CDR3 is TGCAGCGTTGAAGAATCTCGTGGCTACACCTTC. It specifies CSVEESRGYTF. Complete variable domain (other parts from reference TRBV29-1 and TRBJ1-2): SAVISQKPSRDICQRGTSLTIQCQVDSQVTMMFWYRQQPGQSLTLIATANQGSEATYESGFVIDKFPISRPNLTFSTLTVSNMSPEDSSIYLCSVEESRGYTFGSGTRLTVV.

This clone was counted once. The V and J genes are TRBV5-5 and TRBJ1-1; tentatively, D is TRBD1 (5 bases). Germline CDR1 reads SGHKS; CDR2 reads YYEKEE (reference sequence). This CDR3 has 14 amino acids. V was shortened by 4 bases and J by 4 bases, with 14 bases between the two germline ends. This CDR3 reads CASSETGEFTEAFF. The DNA of the CDR3 is TGTGCCAGCAGCGAAACGGGGGAGTTCACTGAAGCTTTCTTT.

The V and J genes are TRBV29-1 and TRBJ2-7, with a tentative D call TRBD2 (5 bases). Germline V lookup: CDR1 SQVTM, CDR2 ANQGSEA. V gave up 4 bases and J gave up 6 bases, with 19 bases separating them. This CDR3 is 14 amino acids long. CDR3 sequence: CSVAGIGVTREQYF. DNA of the CDR3: TGCAGCGTTGCGGGGATAGGCGTAACTCGCGAGCAGTACTTC.

V gene TRBV7-2 combines with J gene TRBJ2-2; 9 bases line up with TRBD2. CDR1 is SGHTA and CDR2 is FQGNSA in the germline V gene. V lost 2 bases, J lost 6 bases, and 7 bases stayed unmatched. The CDR3 has 16 residues. CDR3 coding DNA: TGTGCCAGCAGCTTATTCGGGGCTAGCGGGGCCGGGGAGCTGTTTTTT. Its translation: CASSLFGASGAGELFF.

V gene TRBV6-5 combines with J gene TRBJ2-7, with 7 bases identical to TRBD1. The CDR3 is made up of 13 amino acids. The J segment lost 3 bases and the V segment lost 6 bases, leaving 5 bases of the junction unmatched. Germline V gene lookup returns CDR1 MNHEY and CDR2 SVGAGI. Here the CDR3 reads CASRLGQNYEQYF. The DNA of the CDR3 is TGTGCCAGCAGGCTGGGACAGAACTACGAGCAGTACTTC.

This clone showed up just once. This chain uses TRBV9 with TRBJ2-7; TRBD1 is a possible D gene (5 bases). This CDR3 spans 12 amino acids. V lost 4 bases to trimming and J lost 0 bases, with 5 bases between them. The germline CDR1 and CDR2 sequences are SGDLS and YYNGEE. CDR3 region: CASSQGSYEQYF. The CDR3 DNA is TGTGCCAGCAGCCAGGGCTCCTACGAGCAGTACTTC.

This clone has a single count. J is TRBJ2-1 and V is TRBV2; 9 nucleotides agree with TRBD1. The CDR3 has 14 residues. V lost 9 bases to trimming and J lost 5 bases; unmatched junction nucleotides: 8. Germline V CDR1 and CDR2: SNHLY, FYNNEI. The CDR3 loop reads CASEDRGTNNEQFF. For the CDR3, the DNA is TGTGCCAGTGAAGACAGGGGGACGAACAATGAGCAGTTCTTC.

V and J are TRBV4-3 and TRBJ1-2; TRBD1 matches at 8 bases. Per germline, CDR1 LGHNA and CDR2 YSLEER. V trimming: 1 base; J trimming: 5 bases; junction bases outside the gene matches: 6. This CDR3 region has 15 residues. The CDR3 loop reads CASSQVGTGWYGYTF. The CDR3 DNA reads as TGCGCCAGCAGCCAAGTGGGGACAGGATGGTATGGCTACACCTTC.

The rearrangement links TRBV6-5 to TRBJ2-2, with D perhaps matching TRBD1 (5 bases). The CDR3 spans 13 residues. V lost 6 bases and J lost 1, with 6 bases in between. Germline CDR1 reads MNHEY; CDR2 reads SVGAGI. In DNA form, the CDR3 reads TGTGCCAGCAGGCAGGGGAACACCGGGGAGCTGTTTTTT. Translated: CASRQGNTGELFF.